This T cell receptor beta chain originates from a study of cytomegalovirus exposure and HLA in healthy donors. Background on the study: The 95 to 150 validation repertoires, a later analysis reported, used the same platform as the approximately 650 first-cohort repertoires.

This CDR3 contains 13 residues. CDR1 is SGHTA, CDR2 FQGNSA, per germline. V shed 3 bases and J shed 5 bases, with 8 bases lying between them. The donors were part of the validation cohort of over a hundred subjects. That cohort was separate from the first cohort, which comprised fewer than 800 subjects. The protocol was immunoSEQ multiplex PCR, while the TCRdb copy is restricted to in-frame clones and leaves out a portion. The sample consists of about 130,000 clones, 89% of them appearing once. Ten or more counts support this clone. Its specificity is unknown. Study results and limitations: The tendency of first-cohort TCR clusters to co-occur in the roughly 110 validation repertoires emerged from a later analysis. The authors enumerated 180 or so TCR beta chains as linked to cytomegalovirus.

The J gene is TRBJ1-5, the V gene TRBV7-2; D gene uncertain. This clonotype originated in a woman between 18 and 30 years old in good health and CMV-seronegative. Sequenced sample: PBMCs. CDR3 in DNA: TGTGCCAGCAGCTTTACTACCGATCAGCCCCAGCATTTT. Encoded protein: CASSFTTDQPQHF.